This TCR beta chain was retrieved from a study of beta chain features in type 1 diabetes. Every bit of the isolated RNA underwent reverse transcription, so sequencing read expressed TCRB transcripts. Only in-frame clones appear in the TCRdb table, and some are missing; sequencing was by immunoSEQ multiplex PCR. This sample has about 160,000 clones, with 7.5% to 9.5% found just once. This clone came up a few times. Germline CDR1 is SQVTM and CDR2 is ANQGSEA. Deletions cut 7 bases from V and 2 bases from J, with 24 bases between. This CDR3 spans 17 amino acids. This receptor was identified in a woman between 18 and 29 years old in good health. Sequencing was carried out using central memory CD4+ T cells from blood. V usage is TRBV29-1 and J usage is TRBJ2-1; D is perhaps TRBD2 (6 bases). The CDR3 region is CSAPNPSSEVPYNEQFF. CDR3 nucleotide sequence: TGCAGCGCACCTAATCCCTCTAGCGAGGTTCCCTACAATGAGCAGTTCTTC.